A selection of T cell receptor beta chains follows, all from one sample in a study of regulatory T cells in long-lasting Graves disease. TCRdb processed the multiplex PCR reads anew with MiXCR; each CDR3 protein has one entry. The data hold over 250,000 distinct CDR3 sequences, with around 23% observed a single time. The specimen comprised peripheral blood mononuclear cells (PBMCs), sampled when the disease was refractory, from a patient treated with antithyroid drugs. These receptors all come from a female donor with Graves disease. CDR3s include the opening cysteine and the closing phenylalanine or tryptophan. D genes are given only for firm matches. Rows may omit the clone size; those that give it use once, few, many or a size class.

v_call: TRBV28; j_call: TRBJ2-2; clone_size: many; d_call: -; cdr3_nt: TGTGCCAGCAGTTCCCCTGGCCAGGGCCGGTCATCGAACACCGGGGAGCTGTTTTTT; cdr3_aa: CASSSPGQGRSSNTGELFF
v_call: TRBV18; j_call: TRBJ1-1; clone_size: -; d_call: -; cdr3_nt: TGTGCCAGCTCGGCCTTGCAGGGTAGGACTGAAGCTTTCTTT; cdr3_aa: CASSALQGRTEAFF
v_call: TRBV5-5; j_call: TRBJ2-7; clone_size: -; d_call: -; cdr3_nt: TGTGCCAGCAGCTTGGAGGGCGGCTATCCCTACGAGCAGTACTTC; cdr3_aa: CASSLEGGYPYEQYF
v_call: TRBV2; j_call: TRBJ1-1; clone_size: many; d_call: -; cdr3_nt: TGTGCCAGCAGGGAAAGGATGAACACTGAAGCTTTCTTT; cdr3_aa: CASRERMNTEAFF
v_call: TRBV5-1; j_call: TRBJ2-7; clone_size: -; d_call: TRBD1; cdr3_nt: TGCGCCAGCAGCTTGACGGGACAGGGGGCACACGAGCAGTACTTC; cdr3_aa: CASSLTGQGAHEQYF
v_call: TRBV20-1; j_call: TRBJ2-2; clone_size: -; d_call: TRBD2; cdr3_nt: TGCAGTGCTAGAGATACTAGCGGGAGGCTCGGGGAGCTGTTTTTT; cdr3_aa: CSARDTSGRLGELFF
v_call: TRBV18; j_call: TRBJ2-1; clone_size: -; d_call: TRBD2; cdr3_nt: TGTGCCAGCTCAAAAAGAAGCGGGATCTTCTACAATGAGCAGTTCTTC; cdr3_aa: CASSKRSGIFYNEQFF
v_call: TRBV18; j_call: TRBJ1-4; clone_size: -; d_call: -; cdr3_nt: TGTGCCAGCTCACCACTTATGGGGAGCGGAGGTGAAAAACTGTTTTTT; cdr3_aa: CASSPLMGSGGEKLFF
v_call: TRBV28; j_call: TRBJ2-3; clone_size: -; d_call: -; cdr3_nt: TGTGCCAGCAGTCAAGGGTCATCTGTTCTAGATACGCAGTATTTT; cdr3_aa: CASSQGSSVLDTQYF
v_call: TRBV12-3/TRBV12-4; j_call: TRBJ2-5; clone_size: few; d_call: TRBD2; cdr3_nt: TGTGCCAGCAGTTTATTAGGGGACCCTCTTAGCGGGAGGGGTCGGGAGACCCAGTACTTC; cdr3_aa: CASSLLGDPLSGRGRETQYF
v_call: TRBV30; j_call: TRBJ2-2; clone_size: -; d_call: -; cdr3_nt: TGTGCCTGGAGTCCCCGCACTAGCACTGGGGAGCTGTTTTTT; cdr3_aa: CAWSPRTSTGELFF
v_call: TRBV4-1; j_call: TRBJ1-4; clone_size: -; d_call: -; cdr3_nt: TGCGCCAGCAGACGTTCGGGACTCTTCAATGAAAAACTGTTTTTT; cdr3_aa: CASRRSGLFNEKLFF
v_call: TRBV7-2; j_call: TRBJ1-2; clone_size: few; d_call: -; cdr3_nt: TGTGCCAGCAGCTTAGCGCTCCGAGGAGACGAAAACTATGGCTACACCTTC; cdr3_aa: CASSLALRGDENYGYTF
v_call: TRBV5-1; j_call: TRBJ2-5; clone_size: many; d_call: -; cdr3_nt: TGCGCCAGCAGCTTGGCCGTGGGGGAGACCCAGTACTTC; cdr3_aa: CASSLAVGETQYF
v_call: TRBV7-9; j_call: TRBJ1-1; clone_size: -; d_call: TRBD1; cdr3_nt: TGTGCCAGCAGCTTAGCCGGGACAGGGGTATGGGCCACTGAAGCTTTCTTT; cdr3_aa: CASSLAGTGVWATEAFF
v_call: TRBV29-1; j_call: TRBJ2-6; clone_size: few; d_call: -; cdr3_nt: TGCAGCGTTGAGGAGGATGGGGCCAACGTCCTGACTTTC; cdr3_aa: CSVEEDGANVLTF
v_call: TRBV6-2/TRBV6-3; j_call: TRBJ2-5; clone_size: few; d_call: -; cdr3_nt: TGTGCCAGCAGTTACCTGTCGGGATCACCGGAAGAGACCCAGTACTTC; cdr3_aa: CASSYLSGSPEETQYF
v_call: TRBV4-1; j_call: TRBJ1-4; clone_size: -; d_call: -; cdr3_nt: TGCGCCAGCAGCCAAGATCGCTGGAGCGAAAAACTGTTTTTT; cdr3_aa: CASSQDRWSEKLFF
v_call: TRBV18; j_call: TRBJ2-4; clone_size: -; d_call: TRBD2; cdr3_nt: TGTGCCAGCTCAAGGGCTAGCGGGATTGTTGGTTTGGACATTCAGTACTTC; cdr3_aa: CASSRASGIVGLDIQYF
v_call: TRBV6-1; j_call: TRBJ2-3; clone_size: -; d_call: TRBD2; cdr3_nt: TGTGCCAGCAGTGGTACTAGCGCCCTAGCTGCAGATACGCAGTATTTT; cdr3_aa: CASSGTSALAADTQYF
v_call: TRBV7-3; j_call: TRBJ1-6; clone_size: few; d_call: TRBD1; cdr3_nt: TGTGCCAGCAGCTCATTACAGGGGGACGGTTCACCCCTCCACTTT; cdr3_aa: CASSSLQGDGSPLHF
v_call: TRBV30; j_call: TRBJ1-1; clone_size: -; d_call: -; cdr3_nt: TGTGCCTGGAGTGTACAGGTGATGGGGACTGAAGCTTTCTTT; cdr3_aa: CAWSVQVMGTEAFF
v_call: TRBV7-9; j_call: TRBJ2-5; clone_size: few; d_call: -; cdr3_nt: TGTGCCAGCAGCTTAGAACGGAGCCAAGAGACCCAGTACTTC; cdr3_aa: CASSLERSQETQYF
v_call: TRBV15; j_call: TRBJ1-4; clone_size: many; d_call: TRBD1; cdr3_nt: TGTGCCACCAGCACGGACAGGGAGGAGAATGAAAAACTGTTTTTT; cdr3_aa: CATSTDREENEKLFF
v_call: TRBV27; j_call: TRBJ2-5; clone_size: many; d_call: -; cdr3_nt: TGTGCCAGCAGTTTATTTGGGCAAGAGACCCAGTACTTC; cdr3_aa: CASSLFGQETQYF
v_call: TRBV6-1; j_call: TRBJ2-2; clone_size: -; d_call: -; cdr3_nt: TGTGCCAGCAGTCCTCCCAGCGGTTGGATCCCCGGGGAGCTGTTTTTT; cdr3_aa: CASSPPSGWIPGELFF
v_call: TRBV11-1; j_call: TRBJ2-7; clone_size: few; d_call: -; cdr3_nt: TGTGCCAGCAGCTTAGACGCAGTGCGACATACAAACTACGAGCAGTACTTC; cdr3_aa: CASSLDAVRHTNYEQYF
v_call: TRBV5-1; j_call: TRBJ1-2; clone_size: few; d_call: TRBD1; cdr3_nt: TGCGCCAGCAGCATCACGACAGGGCCGGGCACCTTC; cdr3_aa: CASSITTGPGTF
v_call: TRBV5-1; j_call: TRBJ1-1; clone_size: few; d_call: TRBD1; cdr3_nt: TGCGCCAGCAGATCTGACAGGGAGAACACTGAAGCTTTCTTT; cdr3_aa: CASRSDRENTEAFF
v_call: TRBV29-1; j_call: TRBJ2-5; clone_size: many; d_call: -; cdr3_nt: TGCAGCGTCTACAGGGAATCAGAGACCCAGTACTTC; cdr3_aa: CSVYRESETQYF
v_call: TRBV4-1; j_call: TRBJ2-7; clone_size: -; d_call: TRBD2; cdr3_nt: TGCGCCAGCAGCCAAGATAGCAGCGGGAGAGGTTACGAGCAGTACTTC; cdr3_aa: CASSQDSSGRGYEQYF
v_call: TRBV20-1; j_call: TRBJ2-1; clone_size: -; d_call: TRBD1; cdr3_nt: TGCAGTGCTAGTGTTGACAGGGTGAATGAGCAGTTCTTC; cdr3_aa: CSASVDRVNEQFF
v_call: TRBV7-9; j_call: TRBJ1-1; clone_size: -; d_call: -; cdr3_nt: TGTGCCAGCAGCTTAGGTTCTCATGTTCTTTTT; cdr3_aa: CASSLGSHVLF
v_call: TRBV7-9; j_call: TRBJ2-5; clone_size: -; d_call: -; cdr3_nt: TGTGCCAGCATTAGGGGCAGTCAAGAGACCCAGTACTTC; cdr3_aa: CASIRGSQETQYF
v_call: TRBV29-1; j_call: TRBJ2-7; clone_size: few; d_call: -; cdr3_nt: TGCAGCGTTCTAGTCCTCGGGGACGAGCAGTACTTC; cdr3_aa: CSVLVLGDEQYF
v_call: TRBV28; j_call: TRBJ1-5; clone_size: many; d_call: -; cdr3_nt: TGTGCCAGCAGTCCACCCCCCCGCAGAAGCAATCAGCCCCAGCATTTT; cdr3_aa: CASSPPPRRSNQPQHF
v_call: TRBV6-1; j_call: TRBJ1-6; clone_size: -; d_call: -; cdr3_nt: TGTGCCAGCAGTGAACGGGGGGTTAGCTCCTATAATTCACCCCTCCACTTT; cdr3_aa: CASSERGVSSYNSPLHF
v_call: TRBV7-8; j_call: TRBJ2-7; clone_size: many; d_call: -; cdr3_nt: TGTGCCAGCAGCTCTCCCCCTTGGGACACCTCCTACGAGCAGTACTTC; cdr3_aa: CASSSPPWDTSYEQYF
v_call: TRBV7-9; j_call: TRBJ2-3; clone_size: -; d_call: -; cdr3_nt: TGTGCCAGCAGCCACAGTCTCGAAAGCACAGATACGCAGTATTTT; cdr3_aa: CASSHSLESTDTQYF
v_call: TRBV7-2; j_call: TRBJ1-2; clone_size: many; d_call: TRBD1; cdr3_nt: TGTGCCAGCAGCACCCTTGGACAGGGAGGGAGCTACACCTTC; cdr3_aa: CASSTLGQGGSYTF
v_call: TRBV18; j_call: TRBJ2-5; clone_size: many; d_call: -; cdr3_nt: TGTGCCAGCTCCGTGACAGCCCAAGAGACCCAGTACTTC; cdr3_aa: CASSVTAQETQYF
v_call: TRBV4-1; j_call: TRBJ2-7; clone_size: -; d_call: TRBD1; cdr3_nt: TGCGCCAGCAGCCAAGTTCCCCAGGGGGCGACCTACGAGCAGTACTTC; cdr3_aa: CASSQVPQGATYEQYF
v_call: TRBV7-9; j_call: TRBJ2-5; clone_size: few; d_call: TRBD2; cdr3_nt: TGTGCCAGCAGCCACGGACTAGCGGGAGTTCAAGAGACCCAGTACTTC; cdr3_aa: CASSHGLAGVQETQYF
v_call: TRBV20-1; j_call: TRBJ1-1; clone_size: -; d_call: -; cdr3_nt: TGCAGCGCGCCACTTCCGACAAGAACTGAAGCTTTCTTT; cdr3_aa: CSAPLPTRTEAFF
v_call: TRBV29-1; j_call: TRBJ1-1; clone_size: many; d_call: -; cdr3_nt: TGCAGCGTTGACAGGGAGAACACTGAAGCTTTCTTT; cdr3_aa: CSVDRENTEAFF
v_call: TRBV24-1; j_call: TRBJ2-5; clone_size: many; d_call: TRBD2; cdr3_nt: TGTGCCACCAGTGATTTGGGGCGGGGGAAAGAGACCCAGTACTTC; cdr3_aa: CATSDLGRGKETQYF
v_call: TRBV28; j_call: TRBJ2-1; clone_size: -; d_call: TRBD2; cdr3_nt: TGTGCCAGCAGTTTATTGACTAGCTGGCCCAATGAGCAGTTCTTC; cdr3_aa: CASSLLTSWPNEQFF
v_call: TRBV10-3; j_call: TRBJ1-1; clone_size: many; d_call: TRBD1; cdr3_nt: TGTGCCATCAGACCGGGACAGGCAGAGAACACTGAAGCTTTCTTT; cdr3_aa: CAIRPGQAENTEAFF
v_call: TRBV27; j_call: TRBJ2-1; clone_size: -; d_call: -; cdr3_nt: TGTGCCACCTCGGACCGGGACACCACCTACAATGAGCAGTTCTTC; cdr3_aa: CATSDRDTTYNEQFF
v_call: TRBV27; j_call: TRBJ1-5; clone_size: few; d_call: -; cdr3_nt: TGTGCCAGCAGTCTAACCTCACAGGGTCCTAGCAATCAGCCCCAGCATTTT; cdr3_aa: CASSLTSQGPSNQPQHF
v_call: TRBV6-1; j_call: TRBJ2-2; clone_size: few; d_call: TRBD1; cdr3_nt: TGTGCCAGCAGTTCTCTCGACAGGGCGGTCGGGGAGCTGTTTTTT; cdr3_aa: CASSSLDRAVGELFF
v_call: TRBV7-2; j_call: TRBJ2-3; clone_size: few; d_call: -; cdr3_nt: TGTGCCAGCAGCTCAGACCGGCGAGATACGCAGTATTTT; cdr3_aa: CASSSDRRDTQYF
v_call: TRBV6-1; j_call: TRBJ2-7; clone_size: many; d_call: TRBD1; cdr3_nt: TGTGCCAGCACTGATAGGACAGGAACCTACGAGCAGTACTTC; cdr3_aa: CASTDRTGTYEQYF
v_call: TRBV5-1; j_call: TRBJ2-4; clone_size: few; d_call: TRBD1; cdr3_nt: TGCGCCAGCAGCTTGGAGACAGGGGGTGACATTCAGTACTTC; cdr3_aa: CASSLETGGDIQYF
v_call: TRBV28; j_call: TRBJ1-2; clone_size: many; d_call: -; cdr3_nt: TGTGCCAGCAGTTTGCTAGGACAGTCAGACTATGGCTACACCTTC; cdr3_aa: CASSLLGQSDYGYTF